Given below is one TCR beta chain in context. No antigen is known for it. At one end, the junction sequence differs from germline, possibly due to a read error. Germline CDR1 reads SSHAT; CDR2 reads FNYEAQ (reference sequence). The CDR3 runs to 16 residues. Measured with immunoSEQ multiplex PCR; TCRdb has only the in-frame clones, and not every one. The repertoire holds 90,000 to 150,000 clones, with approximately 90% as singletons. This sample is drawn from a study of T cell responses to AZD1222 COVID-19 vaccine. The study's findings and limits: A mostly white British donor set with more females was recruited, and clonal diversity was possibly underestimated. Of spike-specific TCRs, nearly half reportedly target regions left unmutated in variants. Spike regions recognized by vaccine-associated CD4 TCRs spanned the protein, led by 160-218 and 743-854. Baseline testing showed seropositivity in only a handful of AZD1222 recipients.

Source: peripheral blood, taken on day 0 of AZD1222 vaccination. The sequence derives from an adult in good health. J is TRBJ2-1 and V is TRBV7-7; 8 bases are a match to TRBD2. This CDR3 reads CASSLASGFSYNEQFF. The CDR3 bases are TGTGCTAGCAGCTTAGCTAGCGGGTTCTCCTACAATGAGCAGTTCTTC.